The 28 T cell receptor beta chains below all came from one sample that was sequenced in a study of a mutant IDH1 vaccine in newly diagnosed glioma. This sample's time point: baseline, week 1 (first vaccination visit). Treatment in this sample: pre-vaccination baseline after standard-of-care therapy. Measured with immunoSEQ multiplex PCR; TCRdb has only the in-frame clones, and not every one. The sample gives 40,000 or so clones, roughly 89% of which show up once; 18% is in the top ten. Here the sequenced sample was PBMCs, taken from a glioma patient treated with radiotherapy, temozolomide or both. The source of these receptors is a man in his late teens or twenties with glioma.

In its sample, this clone was seen a few times. The chain carries TRBV14 and TRBJ1-1; 10 bases match TRBD1. V shed 6 bases, J shed 4 bases, and the junction held 11 bases outside the gene matches. The CDR3 has 16 amino acids. Germline assignment: CDR1 SGHDN and CDR2 FVKESK. CDR3 DNA: TGTGCCAGCAGAAAGGGACAGGGGCCCTGGGGCACTGAAGCTTTCTTT. This codes for CASRKGQGPWGTEAFF.

The chain joins TRBV13 to TRBJ2-1; no firm D call. From germline, CDR1 is PRHDT and CDR2 FYEKMQ (reference sequence). CDR3 length: 13 residues. V lost 4 bases and J 6 bases, leaving 10 bases between the germline ends. CDR3 loop: CASSWRIRNEQFF. DNA for the CDR3: TGTGCCAGCAGCTGGCGGATTCGCAATGAGCAGTTCTTC.

This clone was observed a single time. The chain uses TRBV7-2 and TRBJ1-3; D call uncertain. CDR1 is SGHTA, CDR2 FQGNSA, per germline. V dropped 5 bases and J dropped 2 bases, with 16 bases sitting between them. The CDR3 extends over 16 amino acids. CDR3 region: CASSPQATWAGNTIYF. For the CDR3, the DNA is TGTGCCAGCAGCCCCCAGGCCACCTGGGCTGGAAACACCATATATTTT.

This clone was counted between two and nine times. The chain links TRBV19 to TRBJ2-5; maybe TRBD2 (5 bases). CDR1 and CDR2 (germline): LNHDA, SQIVND (reference sequence). Deletions cut 2 bases from V and 5 bases from J, with 9 bases between. The CDR3 totals 13 residues. DNA for the CDR3: TGTGCCAGTAGTATACTAGCACGCGAGACCCAGTACTTC. This codes for CASSILARETQYF.

This chain connects TRBV9 to TRBJ2-3; 8 bases align to TRBD1. CDR1 is SGDLS and CDR2 is YYNGEE in the germline V gene. Trimming took 3 bases from V and 0 from J; bases not matched to a gene: 6. The CDR3 extends over 16 amino acids. The CDR3 loop is CASSASQGESTDTQYF. In DNA form, the CDR3 reads TGTGCCAGCAGCGCCTCACAGGGGGAGAGCACAGATACGCAGTATTTT.

This chain links TRBV2 with TRBJ1-5; no definite D call. This CDR3 comprises 14 residues. With 3 bases removed from V and 4 bases from J, the gap between germline ends came to 10 bases. The V gene's germline CDR1 is SNHLY and CDR2 FYNNEI. The CDR3 DNA is TGTGCCAGCAGTGATGCCGAATCTAATCAGCCCCAGCATTTT. This encodes CASSDAESNQPQHF.

This sequence joins TRBV29-1 and TRBJ1-1; TRBD1 is a possible D gene (6 bases). This CDR3 has 13 residues. Trimming left V 4 bases short and J 1 base short, with 10 bases between. Germline V gives CDR1 SQVTM, CDR2 ANQGSEA. CDR3 coding DNA: TGCAGCGTTGTCAGGGGCCCGAACACTGAAGCTTTCTTT. Translating it yields CSVVRGPNTEAFF.

The chain uses TRBV2 and TRBJ2-7; TRBD2 aligns across 8 bases. CDR1 SNHLY and CDR2 FYNNEI come from the germline V gene. This CDR3 comprises 14 residues. V dropped 2 bases and J dropped 5; count of bases not matched to a gene: 5. CDR3 nucleotides: TGTGCCAGCAGTGAAAAAGAGACTAGCGACGAGCAGTACTTC. The encoded protein is CASSEKETSDEQYF.

CDR3 nucleotide sequence: TGTGCCAGCGGCGACCCCGAAGCTAACTATGGCTACACCTTC. Protein sequence: CASGDPEANYGYTF. The chain combines TRBV28 with TRBJ1-2; D is unclear. Germline lookup yields CDR1 MDHEN and CDR2 SYDVKM. Trimming stripped 8 bases from V and 0 bases from J, with 13 bases between. The CDR3 is 14 amino acids.

In its sample, this clone ranks as large. This chain's CDR3 is CASSESWGLAAISTYEQYF. CDR3 DNA sequence: TGTGCCAGCAGTGAATCTTGGGGACTAGCGGCCATCAGCACCTACGAGCAGTACTTC. V usage is TRBV2 and J usage is TRBJ2-7; TRBD2 aligns across 11 bases. Germline CDR1 is SNHLY and CDR2 is FYNNEI. The CDR3 has 19 amino acids. V dropped 2 bases and J dropped 2; count of bases not matched to a gene: 14.

The rearrangement uses TRBV28 and TRBJ1-4; TRBD1 is a possible D gene (6 bases). Germline CDR1 reads MDHEN; CDR2 reads SYDVKM. V was trimmed by 3 bases and J by 8 bases, leaving 16 bases between them. The CDR3 runs 15 residues. CDR3 nucleotides: TGTGCCAGCAGTTTGGGCGGGCCAGGGGAGGAAAAACTGTTTTTT. Amino acid sequence: CASSLGGPGEEKLFF. The whole variable domain, filled in from reference TRBV28 and TRBJ1-4, reads DVKVTQSSRYLVKRTGEKVFLECVQDMDHENMFWYRQDPGLGLRLIYFSYDVKMKEKGDIPEGYSVSREKKERFSLILESASTNQTSMYLCASSLGGPGEEKLFFGSGTQLSVL.

V gene TRBV5-4 combines with J gene TRBJ1-3; D gene unclear. CDR1 is SGHNT, CDR2 YYREEE, per germline (reference sequence). The CDR3 has 15 residues. The V end lost 3 bases, the J end lost 4 bases, and 14 bases lay between the germline ends. In DNA form, the CDR3 reads TGTGCCAGCAGCTCCCCTACCGAAAGGGGAAACACCATATATTTT. Translated: CASSSPTERGNTIYF.

The rearrangement joins TRBV6-4 to TRBJ2-1; 7 positions match TRBD2. CDR1 is MRHNA, CDR2 SNTAGT, per germline. The CDR3 consists of 13 residues. The V and J ends lost 3 bases and 8 bases, in that order; junction bases with no gene match: 4. The CDR3 protein is CASSERETHEQFF. CDR3 bases: TGTGCCAGCAGTGAGCGGGAGACCCATGAGCAGTTCTTC.

This clone is a singleton in its sample. The chain links TRBV7-2 to TRBJ2-1; perhaps D is TRBD1 or TRBD2 (5 bases each). Germline V gives CDR1 SGHTA, CDR2 FQGNSA. CDR3 length: 13 residues. V lost 5 bases to trimming and J lost 12 bases, with 17 bases between them. The chain's CDR3 is CASSLSGTLRQFF. DNA of the CDR3: TGTGCCAGCAGCCTCTCCGGGACCCTTAGGCAGTTCTTC.

V and J are TRBV2 and TRBJ1-5, with 8 bases matching TRBD1. From germline, CDR1 is SNHLY and CDR2 FYNNEI. This CDR3 has 17 amino acids. Unmatched junction bases numbered 15, after V lost 5 bases and J lost 6 bases. The CDR3 sequence: CASSLWQGAISGQPQHF. CDR3 nucleotide sequence: TGTGCCAGCAGTTTGTGGCAGGGGGCAATCTCTGGTCAGCCCCAGCATTTT.

The genes are TRBV2 and TRBJ1-2; D is ambiguous. Germline V CDR1 and CDR2: SNHLY, FYNNEI. CDR3 size: 11 residues. The V and J ends lost 4 bases and 8 bases respectively, with 8 bases between them. CDR3 in DNA: TGTGCCAGCAGTGCTTTTGGGGGCTACACCTTC. This codes for CASSAFGGYTF.

This chain joins TRBV29-1 and TRBJ1-2; TRBD1 might be the D (5 bases). The V end lost 7 bases, the J end lost 4 bases, and 13 bases lay between the germline ends. Germline CDR1 and CDR2: SQVTM and ANQGSEA. This CDR3 contains 12 residues. The CDR3 nucleotides are TGCAGCGCCGGGGACCCGAGCTATGGCTACACCTTC. Translating gives CSAGDPSYGYTF.

This clone was counted once. This chain joins TRBV9 and TRBJ2-5; 8 bases are a match to TRBD2. This CDR3 spans 15 amino acids. V trimming: 0 bases; J trimming: 4 bases; junction bases outside the gene matches: 5. The germline gives CDR1 SGDLS, CDR2 YYNGEE. In DNA form, the CDR3 reads TGTGCCAGCAGCGTAGTTGGTAGCGGGATAGAGACCCAGTACTTC. It is translated as CASSVVGSGIETQYF.

V is TRBV30 and J is TRBJ1-6, with 8 bases matching TRBD1. V dropped 6 bases and J dropped 6; count of bases not matched to a gene: 1. The germline CDR1 and CDR2 sequences are GTSNPN and SVGIG (reference sequence). The CDR3 covers 12 residues. CDR3 nucleotide sequence: TGTGCCTGCGACAGGGGTAATTCACCCCTCCACTTT. Its translation: CACDRGNSPLHF.

The chain employs TRBV10-3 and TRBJ2-2; D is unresolved. Germline V gene sequence: CDR1 ENHRY, CDR2 SYGVKD. The CDR3 loop spans 15 amino acids. Trimming took 6 bases from V and 0 from J, leaving 11 bases between them. CDR3 nucleotides: TGTGCCATCAGAGACTGGACGACGAACACCGGGGAGCTGTTTTTT. Its protein is CAIRDWTTNTGELFF.

This sequence joins TRBV7-2 and TRBJ2-5; tentatively, D is TRBD2 (6 bases). Germline-derived CDR1 and CDR2 are SGHTA and FQGNSA. V lost 3 bases and J 2 bases, leaving 10 bases between the germline ends. This CDR3 contains 14 residues. CDR3 amino acids: CASSFGGNQETQYF. CDR3 DNA: TGTGCCAGCAGCTTTGGCGGGAATCAAGAGACCCAGTACTTC. Together with reference TRBV7-2 and TRBJ2-5, the CDR3 gives the full variable domain: GAGVSQSPSNKVTEKGKDVELRCDPISGHTALYWYRQSLGQGLEFLIYFQGNSAPDKSGLPSDRFSAERTGGSVSTLTIQRTQQEDSAVYLCASSFGGNQETQYFGPGTRLLVL.

The chain links TRBV4-3 to TRBJ1-2, with D uncertain. Germline V gene data show CDR1 as LGHNA and CDR2 as YSLEER. V was clipped by 4 bases and J by 5 bases, with 20 bases between them. The CDR3 length is 16 residues. The CDR3: CASSPRMESGWYGYTF. The CDR3 DNA reads as TGCGCCAGCAGCCCCCGGATGGAGTCCGGGTGGTATGGCTACACCTTC.

The chain couples TRBV7-8 to TRBJ2-7, with 7 bases lining up with TRBD1. There are 13 residues in the CDR3. CDR1 is SGHVS and CDR2 is FQNEAQ in the germline V gene. After removal of 5 bases from V and 3 bases from J, the junction contained 4 bases not matched to a gene. Here the CDR3 reads CASSPWTGYEQYF. The CDR3 DNA reads as TGTGCCAGCAGCCCTTGGACAGGCTACGAGCAGTACTTC.

The chain combines TRBV19 with TRBJ1-1, with a tentative D call TRBD1 (5 bases). Trimming left V 5 bases short and J 7 bases short, with 17 bases between. The CDR3 covers 14 residues. CDR1 and CDR2 from the germline V gene are LNHDA and SQIVND (reference sequence). The CDR3, as DNA: TGTGCCAGTAGTCATCGAACGGACACCGATGAAGCTTTCTTT. Translated, it gives CASSHRTDTDEAFF.

This rearrangement joins TRBV9 to TRBJ2-5; 9 bases are shared with TRBD2. With 4 bases clipped from V and 6 bases from J, the junction kept 7 bases outside the gene matches. In germline, CDR1 is SGDLS, CDR2 YYNGEE. This CDR3 region has 14 residues. For the CDR3, the DNA is TGTGCCAGCAGCCTAGAGGCGGGAGGGCAGACCCAGTACTTC. As protein: CASSLEAGGQTQYF.

The chain is built from TRBV28 and TRBJ1-5, with D perhaps matching TRBD1 (5 bases). Germline CDR1 MDHEN, CDR2 SYDVKM. The CDR3 is made up of 14 amino acids. Trimming cost V 3 bases and J 9 bases, with 15 bases left between them. CDR3 in amino acids: CASSFGGEETPQHF. The CDR3 region has the DNA TGTGCCAGCAGTTTCGGGGGAGAGGAAACGCCCCAGCATTTT.

This clone was detected once. The CDR3: CASSDRTGNHEQYF. In nucleotides, the CDR3 is TGTGCCAGCAGCGATCGGACAGGGAACCACGAGCAGTACTTC. The chain combines TRBV5-4 with TRBJ2-7, with 8 bases that match TRBD1. The CDR3 is made up of 14 amino acids. Trimming at V came to 4 bases and at J to 5 bases, leaving 8 bases not matched to a gene. Looked up from germline, CDR1 is SGHNT and CDR2 is YYREEE (reference sequence).

This chain joins TRBV6-6 and TRBJ2-3; possibly TRBD1 for D (5 bases). CDR3 length: 13 amino acids. V was shortened by 6 bases and J by 5 bases, with 12 bases between the two germline ends. Germline V gene sequence: CDR1 MNHNY, CDR2 SVGAGI (reference sequence). CDR3 bases: TGTGCCAGCAGCCCCGCAGGGATAGATACGCAGTATTTT. Translating it yields CASSPAGIDTQYF.